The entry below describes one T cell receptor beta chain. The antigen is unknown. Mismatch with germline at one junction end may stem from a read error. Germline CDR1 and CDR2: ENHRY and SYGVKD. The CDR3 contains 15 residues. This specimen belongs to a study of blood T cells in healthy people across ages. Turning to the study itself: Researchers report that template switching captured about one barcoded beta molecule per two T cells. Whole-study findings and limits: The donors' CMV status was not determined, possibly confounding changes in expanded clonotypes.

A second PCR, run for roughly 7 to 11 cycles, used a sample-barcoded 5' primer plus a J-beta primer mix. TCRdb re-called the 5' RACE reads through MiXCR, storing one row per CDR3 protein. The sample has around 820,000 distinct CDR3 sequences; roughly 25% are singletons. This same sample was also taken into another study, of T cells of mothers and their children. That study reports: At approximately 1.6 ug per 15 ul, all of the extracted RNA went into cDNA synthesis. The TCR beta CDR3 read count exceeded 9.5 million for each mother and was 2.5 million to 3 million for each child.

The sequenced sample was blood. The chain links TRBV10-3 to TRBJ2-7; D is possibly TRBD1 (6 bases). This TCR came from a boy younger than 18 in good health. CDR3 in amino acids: CAISETGQVSYERYF. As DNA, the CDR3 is TGTGCCATCAGTGAAACAGGGCAGGTCTCCTACGAGCGGTACTTC.